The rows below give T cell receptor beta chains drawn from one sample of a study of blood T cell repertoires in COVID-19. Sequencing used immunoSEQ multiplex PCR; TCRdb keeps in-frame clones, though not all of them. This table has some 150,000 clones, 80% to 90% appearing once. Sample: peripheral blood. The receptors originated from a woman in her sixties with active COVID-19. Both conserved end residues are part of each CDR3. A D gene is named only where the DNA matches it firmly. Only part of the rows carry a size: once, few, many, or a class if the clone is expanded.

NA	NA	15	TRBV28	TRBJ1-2	CASSSTGPTLYGYTF	TGTGCCAGCAGTTCGACAGGACCGACCCTTTATGGCTACACCTTC
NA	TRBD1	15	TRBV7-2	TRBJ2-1	CASSLEGGARNEQFF	TGTGCCAGCAGCTTAGAAGGGGGCGCCCGCAATGAGCAGTTCTTC
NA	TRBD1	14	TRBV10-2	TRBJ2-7	CASRHGQGNYEQYF	TGCGCCAGCAGACACGGACAGGGAAACTACGAGCAGTACTTC
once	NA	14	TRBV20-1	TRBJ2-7	CSASSWRNSYEQYF	TGCAGTGCTAGTTCATGGAGGAACTCCTACGAGCAGTACTTC
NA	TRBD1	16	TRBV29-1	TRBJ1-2	CSVLLRRQGVNYGYTF	TGCAGCGTCTTACTCCGTCGGCAGGGGGTGAACTATGGCTACACCTTC
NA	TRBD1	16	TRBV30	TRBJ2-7	CAWRVTGTGIPYEQYF	TGTGCCTGGAGGGTGACCGGGACAGGTATCCCCTACGAGCAGTACTTC
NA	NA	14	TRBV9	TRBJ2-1	CASSVAWLDNEQFF	TGTGCCAGCAGCGTAGCGTGGCTCGACAATGAGCAGTTCTTC
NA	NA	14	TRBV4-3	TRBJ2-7	CASSQDAQGNEQYF	TGCGCCAGCAGCCAAGATGCTCAGGGGAACGAGCAGTACTTC
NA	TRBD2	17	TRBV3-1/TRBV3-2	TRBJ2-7	CASSQFSGRALGIEQYF	TGTGCCAGCAGCCAATTTAGCGGGAGGGCCCTTGGGATCGAGCAGTACTTC
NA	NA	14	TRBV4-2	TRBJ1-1	CASSQEGGGAKAFF	TGTGCCAGCAGCCAAGAGGGCGGCGGGGCTAAAGCTTTCTTT
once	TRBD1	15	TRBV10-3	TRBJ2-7	CAISGLGQADYEQYF	TGTGCCATCAGTGGCCTGGGACAGGCAGACTACGAGCAGTACTTC
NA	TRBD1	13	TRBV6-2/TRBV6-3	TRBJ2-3	CASSRQGADTQYF	TGTGCCAGCAGTCGACAGGGGGCAGATACGCAGTATTTT
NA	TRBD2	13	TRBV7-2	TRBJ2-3	CASSSGGEDTQYF	TGTGCCAGCAGCTCGGGGGGGGAAGATACGCAGTATTTT
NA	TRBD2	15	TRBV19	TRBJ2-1	CASSIRAGGGNEQFF	TGTGCCAGTAGTATACGAGCGGGAGGTGGAAATGAGCAGTTCTTC
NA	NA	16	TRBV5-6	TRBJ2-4	CASSGVGGLAKNIQYF	TGTGCCAGCAGTGGGGTGGGGGGATTAGCCAAAAACATTCAGTACTTC
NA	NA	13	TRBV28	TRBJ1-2	CASSSRAAYGYTF	TGTGCCAGCAGTTCCCGAGCGGCCTATGGCTACACCTTC
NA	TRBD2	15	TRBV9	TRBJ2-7	CASSGGLAGANEQYF	TGTGCCAGCAGCGGGGGACTAGCGGGAGCAAACGAGCAGTACTTC
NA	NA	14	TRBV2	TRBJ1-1	CARARRGGNTEAFF	TGTGCCAGGGCGAGAAGGGGGGGGAACACTGAAGCTTTCTTT
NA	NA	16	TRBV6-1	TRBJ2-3	CASSEGYRDYTDTQYF	TGTGCCAGCAGTGAGGGATACAGGGACTACACAGATACGCAGTATTTT
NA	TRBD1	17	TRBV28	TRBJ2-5	CASSLYPQTGERQTQYF	TGTGCCAGCAGTTTATACCCCCAGACAGGGGAAAGGCAGACCCAGTACTTC
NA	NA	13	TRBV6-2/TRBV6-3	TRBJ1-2	CASSLQGNYGYTF	TGTGCCAGCAGCCTACAGGGTAACTATGGCTACACCTTC
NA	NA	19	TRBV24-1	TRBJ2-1	CATSDIGGTGLISYNEQFF	TGTGCCACCAGTGACATCGGGGGAACGGGACTCATCTCCTACAATGAGCAGTTCTTC
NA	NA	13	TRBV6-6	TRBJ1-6	CASSQTSGSPLHF	TGTGCCAGCAGTCAGACCTCGGGTTCACCCCTCCACTTT
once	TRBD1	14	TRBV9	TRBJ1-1	CASNPGQGFTEAFF	TGTGCCAGCAATCCAGGACAGGGGTTCACTGAAGCTTTCTTT